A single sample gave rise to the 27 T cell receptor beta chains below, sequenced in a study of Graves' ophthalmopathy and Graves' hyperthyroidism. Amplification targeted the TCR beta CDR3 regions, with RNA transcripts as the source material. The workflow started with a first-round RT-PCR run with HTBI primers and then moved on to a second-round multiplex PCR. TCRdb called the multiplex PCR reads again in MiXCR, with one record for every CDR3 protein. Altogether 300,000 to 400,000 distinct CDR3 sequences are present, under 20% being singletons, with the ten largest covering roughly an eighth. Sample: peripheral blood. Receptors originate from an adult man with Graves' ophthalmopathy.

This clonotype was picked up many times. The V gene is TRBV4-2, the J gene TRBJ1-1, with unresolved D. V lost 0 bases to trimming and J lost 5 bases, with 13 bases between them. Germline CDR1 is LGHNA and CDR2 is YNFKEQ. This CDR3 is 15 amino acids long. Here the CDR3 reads CASSQDPGSDTEAFF. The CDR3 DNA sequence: TGTGCCAGCAGCCAAGATCCGGGCTCGGATACTGAAGCTTTCTTT.

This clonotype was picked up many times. The CDR3 nucleotides read TGTGCCAGTAGTACGGACAGGGGTGGGGCCAACGTCCTGACTTTC. This sequence encodes CASSTDRGGANVLTF. V is TRBV19 and J is TRBJ2-6; 9 nucleotides agree with TRBD1. Germline-derived CDR1 and CDR2 are LNHDA and SQIVND (reference sequence). The CDR3 runs to 15 residues. The J segment lost 3 bases and the V segment lost 4 bases, leaving 1 base of the junction unmatched.

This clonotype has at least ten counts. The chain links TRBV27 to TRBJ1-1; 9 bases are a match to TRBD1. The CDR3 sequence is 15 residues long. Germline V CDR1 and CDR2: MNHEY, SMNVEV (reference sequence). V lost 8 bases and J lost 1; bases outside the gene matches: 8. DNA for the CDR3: TGTGCCAGCGGGGGACAGGGAGGATGGAACACTGAAGCTTTCTTT. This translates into CASGGQGGWNTEAFF.

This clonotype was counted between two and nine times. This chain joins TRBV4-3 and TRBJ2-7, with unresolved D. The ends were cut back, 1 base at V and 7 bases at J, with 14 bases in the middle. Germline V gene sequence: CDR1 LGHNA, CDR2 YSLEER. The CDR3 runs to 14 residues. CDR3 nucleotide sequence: TGCGCCAGCAGCCAAGGGTTCGGCGTCTTGGAGCAGTACTTC. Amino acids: CASSQGFGVLEQYF.

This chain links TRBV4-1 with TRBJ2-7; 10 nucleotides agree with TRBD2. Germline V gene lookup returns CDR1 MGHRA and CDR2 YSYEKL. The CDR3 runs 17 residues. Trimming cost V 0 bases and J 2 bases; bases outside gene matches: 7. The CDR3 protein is CASSQEASGSGAYEQYF. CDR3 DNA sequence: TGCGCCAGCAGCCAAGAGGCTAGCGGGAGCGGCGCCTACGAGCAGTACTTC.

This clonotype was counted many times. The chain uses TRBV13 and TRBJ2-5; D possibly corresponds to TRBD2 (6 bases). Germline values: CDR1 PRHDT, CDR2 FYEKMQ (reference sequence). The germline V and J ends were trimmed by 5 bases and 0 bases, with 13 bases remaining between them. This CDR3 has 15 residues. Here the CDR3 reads CASSHEGDYQETQYF. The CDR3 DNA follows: TGTGCCAGCAGCCACGAAGGGGACTACCAAGAGACCCAGTACTTC.

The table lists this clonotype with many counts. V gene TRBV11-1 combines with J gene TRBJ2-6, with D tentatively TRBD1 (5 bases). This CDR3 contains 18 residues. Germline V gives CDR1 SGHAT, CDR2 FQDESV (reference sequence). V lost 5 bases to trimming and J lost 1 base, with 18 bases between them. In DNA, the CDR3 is TGTGCCAGCAGCCAAGGGGTGATAGGAAGGTCTGGGGCCAACGTCCTGACTTTC. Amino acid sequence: CASSQGVIGRSGANVLTF.

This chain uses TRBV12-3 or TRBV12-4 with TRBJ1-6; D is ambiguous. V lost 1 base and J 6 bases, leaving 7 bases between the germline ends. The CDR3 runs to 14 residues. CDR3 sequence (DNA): TGTGCCAGCAGTTTAGGGCAACCTAATTCACCCCTCCACTTT. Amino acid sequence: CASSLGQPNSPLHF.

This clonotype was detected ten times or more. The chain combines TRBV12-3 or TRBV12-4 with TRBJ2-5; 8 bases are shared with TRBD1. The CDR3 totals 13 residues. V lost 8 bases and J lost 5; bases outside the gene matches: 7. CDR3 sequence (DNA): TGTGCCAGCTATGACAGGGGTGAGGAGACCCAGTACTTC. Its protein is CASYDRGEETQYF.

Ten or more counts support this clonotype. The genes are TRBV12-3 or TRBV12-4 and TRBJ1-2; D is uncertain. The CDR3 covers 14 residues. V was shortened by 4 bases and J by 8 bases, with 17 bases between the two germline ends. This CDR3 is CASSSRPATGGYTF. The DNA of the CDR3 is TGTGCCAGCAGTTCCAGACCTGCCACGGGAGGCTACACCTTC.

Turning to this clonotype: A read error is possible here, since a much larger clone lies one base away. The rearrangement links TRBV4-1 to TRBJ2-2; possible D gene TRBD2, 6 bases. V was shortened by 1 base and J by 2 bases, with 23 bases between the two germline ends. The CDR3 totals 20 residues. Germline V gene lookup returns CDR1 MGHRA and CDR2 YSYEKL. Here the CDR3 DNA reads TGCGCCAGCAGCCAAGGGATTACATGGGGGGAAGAGCCCAACACCGGGGAGCTGTTTTTT. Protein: CASSQGITWGEEPNTGELFF.

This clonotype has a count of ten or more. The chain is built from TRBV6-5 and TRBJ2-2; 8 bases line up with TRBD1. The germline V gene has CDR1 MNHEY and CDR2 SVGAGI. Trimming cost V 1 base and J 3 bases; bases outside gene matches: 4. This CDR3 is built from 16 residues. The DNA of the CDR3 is TGTGCCAGCAGTTACTGGCAGGGGGCGGACACCGGGGAGCTGTTTTTT. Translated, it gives CASSYWQGADTGELFF.

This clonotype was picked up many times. CDR3 bases: TGCGCCAGCAGCCAAGTCGTTGTGAAGACAGCGGATCAGCCCCAGCATTTT. Amino acids: CASSQVVVKTADQPQHF. The chain links TRBV4-1 to TRBJ1-5, with a weak D call TRBD1 (5 bases). The CDR3 totals 17 residues. From germline, CDR1 is MGHRA and CDR2 YSYEKL. Trimming cost V 1 base and J 5 bases, with 18 bases left between them.

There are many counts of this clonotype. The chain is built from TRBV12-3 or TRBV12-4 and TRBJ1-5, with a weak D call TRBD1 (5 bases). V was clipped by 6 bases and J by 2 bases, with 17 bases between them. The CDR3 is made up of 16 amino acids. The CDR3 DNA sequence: TGTGCCAGCAGCCGCCGGGGGAACCCGCGCAATCAGCCCCAGCATTTT. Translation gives CASSRRGNPRNQPQHF.

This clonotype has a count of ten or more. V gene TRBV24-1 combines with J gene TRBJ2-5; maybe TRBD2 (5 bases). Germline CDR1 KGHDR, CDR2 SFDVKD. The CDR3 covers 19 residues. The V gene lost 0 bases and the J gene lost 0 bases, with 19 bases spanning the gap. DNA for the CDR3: TGTGCCACCAGTGATTTGCGTGGGAGTTACGGTTCGTACCAAGAGACCCAGTACTTC. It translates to CATSDLRGSYGSYQETQYF.

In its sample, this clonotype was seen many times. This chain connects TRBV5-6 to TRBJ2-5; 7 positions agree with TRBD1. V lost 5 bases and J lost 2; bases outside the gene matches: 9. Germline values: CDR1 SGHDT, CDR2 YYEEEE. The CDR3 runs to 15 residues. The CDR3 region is CASSPPGQRQETQYF. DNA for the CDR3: TGTGCCAGCAGTCCGCCGGGACAGAGACAAGAGACCCAGTACTTC.

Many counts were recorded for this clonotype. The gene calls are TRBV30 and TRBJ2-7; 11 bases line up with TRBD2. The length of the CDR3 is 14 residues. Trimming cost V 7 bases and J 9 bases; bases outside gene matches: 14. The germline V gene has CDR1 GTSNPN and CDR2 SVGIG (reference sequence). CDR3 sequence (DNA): TGTGCCTATAGAAGACTAGCGGGACCTACTGCGCAGTACTTC. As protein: CAYRRLAGPTAQYF.

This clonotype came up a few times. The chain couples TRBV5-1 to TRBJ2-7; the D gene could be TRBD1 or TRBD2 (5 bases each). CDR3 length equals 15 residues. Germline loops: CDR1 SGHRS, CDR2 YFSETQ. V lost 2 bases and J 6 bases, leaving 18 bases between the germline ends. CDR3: CASSLNGPSGREQYF. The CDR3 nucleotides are TGCGCCAGCAGCTTAAACGGCCCGTCGGGGCGCGAGCAGTACTTC.

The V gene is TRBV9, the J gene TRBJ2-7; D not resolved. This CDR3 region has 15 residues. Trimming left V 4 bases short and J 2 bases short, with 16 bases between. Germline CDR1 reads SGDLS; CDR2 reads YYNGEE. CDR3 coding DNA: TGTGCCAGCAGCCCAGGCAGCCGGGCCACCTACGAGCAGTACTTC. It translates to CASSPGSRATYEQYF.

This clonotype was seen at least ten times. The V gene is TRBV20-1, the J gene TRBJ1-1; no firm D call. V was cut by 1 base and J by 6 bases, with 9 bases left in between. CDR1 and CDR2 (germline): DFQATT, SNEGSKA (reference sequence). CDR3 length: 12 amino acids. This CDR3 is CSARARGPEAFF. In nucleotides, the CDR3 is TGCAGTGCTAGAGCCAGAGGCCCTGAAGCTTTCTTT.

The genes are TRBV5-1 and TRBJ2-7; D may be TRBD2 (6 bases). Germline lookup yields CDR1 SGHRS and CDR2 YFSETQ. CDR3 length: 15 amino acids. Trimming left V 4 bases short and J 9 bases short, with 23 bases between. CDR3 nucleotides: TGCGCCAGCAGCGGTTCCCGGGACTGGATTTCGTGGCAGTACTTC. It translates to CASSGSRDWISWQYF.

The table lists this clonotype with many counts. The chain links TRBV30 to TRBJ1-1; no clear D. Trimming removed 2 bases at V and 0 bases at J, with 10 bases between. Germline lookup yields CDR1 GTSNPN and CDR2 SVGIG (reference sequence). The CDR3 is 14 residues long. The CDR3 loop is CAWSSNLVNTEAFF. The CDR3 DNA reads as TGTGCCTGGAGTTCTAACCTGGTGAACACTGAAGCTTTCTTT. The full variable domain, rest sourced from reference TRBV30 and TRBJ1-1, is SQTIHQWPATLVQPVGSPLSLECTVEGTSNPNLYWYRQAAGRGLQLLFYSVGIGQISSEVPQNLSASRPQDRQFILSSKKLLLSDSGFYLCAWSSNLVNTEAFFGQGTRLTVV.

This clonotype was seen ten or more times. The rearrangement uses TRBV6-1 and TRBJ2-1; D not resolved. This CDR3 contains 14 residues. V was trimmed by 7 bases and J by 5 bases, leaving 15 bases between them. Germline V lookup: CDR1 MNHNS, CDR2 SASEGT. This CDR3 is CASKETYEHNEQFF. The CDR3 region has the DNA TGTGCCAGCAAAGAGACGTATGAGCACAATGAGCAGTTCTTC.

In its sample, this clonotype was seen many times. Here the CDR3 DNA reads TGTGCCAGCACCATTCTGGGACACTTGGGTCAGCCCCAGCATTTT. It is translated as CASTILGHLGQPQHF. The chain links TRBV3-1 to TRBJ1-5; D is perhaps TRBD1 (6 bases). From germline, CDR1 is LGHDT and CDR2 YNNKEL (reference sequence). Trimming shortened V by 7 bases and J by 6 bases, and 19 bases separated the two germline ends. The CDR3 consists of 15 residues. The variable domain in full, completed from reference TRBV3-1 and TRBJ1-5, reads DTAVSQTPKYLVTQMGNDKSIKCEQNLGHDTMYWYKQDSKKFLKIMFSYNNKELIINETVPNRFSPKSPDKAHLNLHINSLELGDSAVYFCASTILGHLGQPQHFGDGTRLSIL.

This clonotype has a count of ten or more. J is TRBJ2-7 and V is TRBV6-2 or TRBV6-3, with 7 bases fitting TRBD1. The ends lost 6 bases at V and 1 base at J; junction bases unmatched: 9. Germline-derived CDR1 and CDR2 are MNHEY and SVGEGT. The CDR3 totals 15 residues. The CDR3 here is CASSLRDSSSYEQYF. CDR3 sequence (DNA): TGTGCCAGCAGCCTCCGGGACAGCTCGTCCTACGAGCAGTACTTC.

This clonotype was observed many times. CDR3 sequence reads: CASSATGTGSNSPLHF. The CDR3, as DNA: TGTGCCAGCAGTGCTACCGGGACAGGGAGTAATTCACCCCTCCACTTT. The genes are TRBV6-1 and TRBJ1-6; 9 nucleotides align to TRBD1. CDR3 length equals 16 residues. Trimming took 4 bases from V and 6 from J; bases not matched to a gene: 7. Per the germline V gene, CDR1 is MNHNS and CDR2 is SASEGT.

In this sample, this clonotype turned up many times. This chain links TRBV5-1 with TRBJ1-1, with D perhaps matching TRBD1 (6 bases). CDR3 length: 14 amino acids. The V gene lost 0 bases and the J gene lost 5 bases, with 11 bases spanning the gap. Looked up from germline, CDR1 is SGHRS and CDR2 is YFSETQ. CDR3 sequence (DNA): TGCGCCAGCAGCTTGGACGGGGGGCTTACTGAAGCTTTCTTT. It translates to CASSLDGGLTEAFF.